Here is one TCR beta chain with its context. Trimming pared 4 bases from V and 8 bases from J, leaving 14 bases between. This CDR3 comprises 13 residues. The germline CDR1 and CDR2 sequences are MNHEY and SMNVEV (reference sequence). This sample was taken from a study of blood T cells in healthy people across ages. Primed by a sample-barcoded 5' primer and a J-beta primer mix, a second PCR proceeded for about 7 to 11 cycles. Per-sample output comprised a minimum of 3 million paired-end reads containing CDR3. TCRdb re-called the 5' RACE reads with MiXCR, one entry per CDR3 protein. Of 1.5 million to 1.9 million distinct CDR3 sequences in the sample, 42% were seen once.

V usage is TRBV27 and J usage is TRBJ1-2; maybe TRBD1 (6 bases). Material for sequencing was blood. The sequence derives from a woman aged 18-35 years in good health. CDR3 loop: CASSSRGFDGYTF. CDR3 DNA sequence: TGTGCCAGCAGTTCCAGGGGTTTCGACGGCTACACCTTC.